This T cell receptor (beta chain) originates from a study of blood T cell repertoires in COVID-19. Study information: T cells, B-cell-depleted T cells, or PBMCs supplied cDNA or gDNA.

Measured with immunoSEQ multiplex PCR; TCRdb has only the in-frame clones, and not every one. Among roughly 480,000 clones listed, roughly 89% were seen once. Trimming removed 6 bases from V and 7 bases from J, with 13 bases in between. The CDR3 is 11 residues long. Germline V gives CDR1 SQVTM, CDR2 ANQGSEA. J is TRBJ2-7 and V is TRBV29-1, with D perhaps TRBD1 (6 bases). The receptor comes from a man younger than 35 with COVID-19, enrolled during active disease. Sequencing used peripheral blood. Here the CDR3 reads CSVRTGLEQYF. CDR3 coding DNA: TGCAGCGTCCGAACAGGGTTGGAGCAGTACTTC.